A selection of T cell receptor beta chains follows, all from one sample in a study of shared T cell receptors in the human thymus. Produced via immunoSEQ multiplex PCR; TCRdb's table is partial and in-frame only. The sample lists 600,000 to 900,000 clones; roughly 88% were seen once. These same data were also listed under a study on human thymus T cells.

The sequencing sample was made of thymocytes. The origin of the receptors is a girl less than two years old with a congenital heart defect. Both conserved end residues are part of each CDR3. The D gene is left open where the match is weak. Only some rows state a clone size, as once, few, many or a class for expanded clones.

>TRBJ2-1|TRBV6-5|-|TRBD2
TGTGCCAGCAGTTACCCCGGACTAGCGGGCTACAATGAGCAGTTCTTC
CASSYPGLAGYNEQFF
>TRBJ2-7|TRBV5-1|few|TRBD1
TGCGCCAGCAGACCCGATTCGGGACAGGGGCCCTACGAGCAGTACTTC
CASRPDSGQGPYEQYF
>TRBJ1-6|TRBV9|-|-
TGTGCCAGCAGCGTAGGAGCCCCGTTGGGGGGTCCCCCCCTCCACTTT
CASSVGAPLGGPPLHF
>TRBJ2-7|TRBV5-4|-|-
TGTGCCAGCAGCTCGGGAGAAGAGCAGTACTTC
CASSSGEEQYF
>TRBJ1-1|TRBV18|-|TRBD1
TGTGCCAGCTCACCACCGGTCGGGGGACAGGGCGCTGAAGCTTTCTTT
CASSPPVGGQGAEAFF
>TRBJ1-2|TRBV6-1|once|TRBD1
TGTGCCAGCATCGGGACAGGACTATTATATGGCTACACCTTC
CASIGTGLLYGYTF
>TRBJ2-2|TRBV27|-|-
TGTGCCAGCAGTCCACAGGGTATTAGACTACCCAACACGAACACCGGGGAGCTGTTTTTT
CASSPQGIRLPNTNTGELFF
>TRBJ1-1|TRBV4-1|-|-
TGCGCCAGCAGCCAAATTTGGGGCCCCCCTTCTCGGACTGAAGCTTTCTTT
CASSQIWGPPSRTEAFF
>TRBJ1-1|TRBV4-3|-|-
TGCGCCAGCAGCCAAGAGGAAGTGGGGGACGGGGGACCCACTGAAGCTTTCTTT
CASSQEEVGDGGPTEAFF
>TRBJ2-5|TRBV6-5|few|TRBD2
TGTGCCAGCAGCCCCCGGGGAGGGAGAGAGACCCAGTACTTC
CASSPRGGRETQYF
>TRBJ1-2|TRBV27|-|TRBD1
TGTGCCAGCAGTCCAGTAATCAGGGGGGCTAGGAACGGCTACACCTTC
CASSPVIRGARNGYTF
>TRBJ1-5|TRBV19|-|-
TGTGCCAGTAGTATCAGGGGTTACGGCAATCAGCCCCAGCATTTT
CASSIRGYGNQPQHF
>TRBJ2-3|TRBV5-6|-|TRBD1
TGTGCCAGCTTCCGCTCCGGGACAGGTTGGACAGATACGCAGTATTTT
CASFRSGTGWTDTQYF
>TRBJ2-7|TRBV5-1|-|-
TGCGCCAGCAGCTTGGTTTCGCGCGGGGGCCCACCTTCCTACGAGCAGTACTTC
CASSLVSRGGPPSYEQYF
>TRBJ1-1|TRBV18|-|-
TGTGCCAGCTCACCGTCTTGGAGAGGGAAGAACACTGAAGCTTTCTTT
CASSPSWRGKNTEAFF
>TRBJ2-1|TRBV5-1|-|-
TGCGCCAGCAGCTTGGACAGCTCCTACAATGAGCAGTTCTTC
CASSLDSSYNEQFF
>TRBJ1-5|TRBV7-2|-|TRBD1
TGTGCCAGCAGCCCCTACAGGGGAAATCAGCCCCAGCATTTT
CASSPYRGNQPQHF
>TRBJ1-1|TRBV5-6|-|-
TGTGCCAGCAGCTTGGACAGGGACACTGAAGCTTTCTTT
CASSLDRDTEAFF
>TRBJ1-2|TRBV7-6|-|-
TGTGCCAGCAGCCAAAGGGTCCTTCTTCCGCGGGCAGACGAAAACTATGGCTACACCTTC
CASSQRVLLPRADENYGYTF
>TRBJ1-1|TRBV7-9|once|-
TGTGCCAGCAGCGATAGAGGGGGTAACACTGAAGCTTTCTTT
CASSDRGGNTEAFF
>TRBJ1-3|TRBV2|-|-
TGTGCCAGCAGTGACAGGGCAACCTCTGGAAACACCATATATTTT
CASSDRATSGNTIYF
>TRBJ2-7|TRBV5-4|-|TRBD1
TGTGCCAGCAGCTTTAGGGGCAGGGGGTCCTACGAGCAGTACTTC
CASSFRGRGSYEQYF
>TRBJ2-1|TRBV5-4|-|TRBD2
TGTGCCAGCAGACCGGGGGGGGCGGGGAACAATGAGCAGTTCTTC
CASRPGGAGNNEQFF
>TRBJ1-2|TRBV5-1|-|TRBD1
TGCGCCAGCAGCTGCCAGGGGGCCCCGGATAACTATGGCTACACCTTC
CASSCQGAPDNYGYTF
>TRBJ1-1|TRBV10-2|-|TRBD1
TGCGCCAGCAGTGAGTCCTCGGGACAGGCTAACACTGAAGCTTTCTTT
CASSESSGQANTEAFF
>TRBJ2-3|TRBV4-3|-|-
TGCGCCAGCAGCCAGATACTAGGCACAGATACGCAGTATTTT
CASSQILGTDTQYF
>TRBJ1-2|TRBV5-6|-|TRBD1
TGTGCCAGCAGCCCTCACCCCCCGCGGGACAGGGTTCATAGCGATGGCTACACCTTC
CASSPHPPRDRVHSDGYTF
>TRBJ2-2|TRBV5-6|-|-
TGTGTCAGCAGCCCCCCTCTGGGGGCCTGGACCGGGGAGCTGTTTTTT
CVSSPPLGAWTGELFF
>TRBJ2-7|TRBV7-8|once|TRBD1
TGTGCCAGCAGTCCTATACCGGACAGGGGACGGTACGAGCAGTACTTC
CASSPIPDRGRYEQYF
>TRBJ2-7|TRBV9|-|TRBD1
TGTGCCAGCAGCCCGGACAGGGGGCCCTACGAGCAGTACTTC
CASSPDRGPYEQYF
>TRBJ2-1|TRBV19|-|-
TGTGCCAGTAATGGAGGGGGGGGTTCCTACAATGAGCAGTTCTTC
CASNGGGGSYNEQFF
>TRBJ2-7|TRBV6-1|-|-
TGTGCCAGCAGTGAACCCTCCTTTCCCTACTACGAGCAGTACTTC
CASSEPSFPYYEQYF
>TRBJ1-2|TRBV5-4|-|TRBD1
TGTGCCAGCAGCTTGGGTCAGGGGGCTGGTGGCTACACCTTC
CASSLGQGAGGYTF
>TRBJ1-4|TRBV14|-|-
TGTGCCAGCAGCCAAGATCTGGCACCCCTCAAGGAAAAACTGTTTTTT
CASSQDLAPLKEKLFF
>TRBJ1-6|TRBV7-6|-|-
TGTGCCAGCAGCTTTCTCCCCCCAGGGTCTGGAAATTCACCCCTCCACTTT
CASSFLPPGSGNSPLHF
>TRBJ1-6|TRBV19|few|-
TGTGCCAGTAGTATAGATAAGGGGGGGAAGAGGATTTCACCCCTCCACTTT
CASSIDKGGKRISPLHF
>TRBJ2-3|TRBV4-1|-|-
TGCGCCAGCAGCCTAAGAGATCAGGGGTCCACAGATACGCAGTATTTT
CASSLRDQGSTDTQYF
>TRBJ1-1|TRBV7-8|-|-
TGTGCCAGCAGTTTAACGCCGACAAGGCAGGGCAAAAAGGAGAACACTGAAGCTTTCTTT
CASSLTPTRQGKKENTEAFF
>TRBJ2-7|TRBV7-2|-|TRBD2
TGTGCCAGCAGCTTAGGGACAGGACGGGGTAGCGGGGGCCCCTACGAGCAGTACTTC
CASSLGTGRGSGGPYEQYF
>TRBJ2-7|TRBV5-8|-|-
TGTGCCAGCAGCCCGGTATATGACTGCTTCTACGAGCAGTACTTC
CASSPVYDCFYEQYF
>TRBJ1-2|TRBV5-4|-|-
TGTGCCAGCAGCTTGCGCGGGGTCGTGATCGATGGCTACACCTTC
CASSLRGVVIDGYTF